This TCR beta chain was identified during a study of regulatory T cells in long-lasting Graves disease. Relying on iRepertoire HTBI primers and Arm-PCR of CDR3 regions, the team built TCR beta libraries. TCRdb reprocessed the multiplex PCR reads with MiXCR, giving one entry per CDR3 protein. The sample records 410,000 or so distinct CDR3 sequences, about 15% being singletons. Germline V gene data show CDR1 as DFQATT and CDR2 as SNEGSKA (reference sequence). The CDR3 extends over 15 amino acids. V lost 5 bases and J lost 4; bases outside the gene matches: 7. Ten or more counts support this clonotype. The time point here: newly diagnosed GD, antithyroid drugs for less than 3 months. Isolated PBMC RNA provided the starting material for the TCR library. The sample also formed part of further work on T cells in Graves' hyperthyroidism and ophthalmopathy.

This clonotype originated in a woman in her 30s with Graves disease. The chain uses TRBV20-1 and TRBJ2-7, with TRBD2 matching 14 bases. Sequenced here: peripheral blood mononuclear cells (PBMCs), sampled at new diagnosis, from a patient treated with antithyroid drugs. Here the CDR3 DNA reads TGCAGTGCTTCCGGGACTAGCGGGAGCGGGTACGAGCAGTACTTC. This translates into CSASGTSGSGYEQYF.